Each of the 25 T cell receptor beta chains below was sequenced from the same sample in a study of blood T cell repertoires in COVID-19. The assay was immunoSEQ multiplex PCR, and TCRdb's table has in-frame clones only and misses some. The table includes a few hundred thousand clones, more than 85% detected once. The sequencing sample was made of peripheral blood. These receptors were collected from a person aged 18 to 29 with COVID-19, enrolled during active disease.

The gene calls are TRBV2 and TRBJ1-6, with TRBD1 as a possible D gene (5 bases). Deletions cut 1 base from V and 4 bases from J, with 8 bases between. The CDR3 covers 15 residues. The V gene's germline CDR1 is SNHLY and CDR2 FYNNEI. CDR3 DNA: TGTGCCAGCAGTGAAGACAGGAGTTATAATTCACCCCTCCACTTT. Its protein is CASSEDRSYNSPLHF. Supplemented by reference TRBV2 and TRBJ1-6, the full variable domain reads EPEVTQTPSHQVTQMGQEVILRCVPISNHLYFYWYRQILGQKVEFLVSFYNNEISEKSEIFDDQFSVERPDGSNFTLKIRSTKLEDSAMYFCASSEDRSYNSPLHFGNGTRLTVT.

DNA of the CDR3: TGTGCCAGCAGCTTAAGTGGCAGCGAATATGGCTACACCTTC. Translated, it gives CASSLSGSEYGYTF. The chain recombines TRBV7-3 with TRBJ1-2; D call uncertain. Germline lookup yields CDR1 SGHTA and CDR2 FQGTGA. The CDR3 runs 14 residues. Trimming took off 1 base at V and 5 bases at J, with 11 bases between the two ends.

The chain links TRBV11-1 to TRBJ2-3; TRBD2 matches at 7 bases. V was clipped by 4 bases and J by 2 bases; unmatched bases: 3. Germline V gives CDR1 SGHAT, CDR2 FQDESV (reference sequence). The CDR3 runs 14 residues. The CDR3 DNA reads TGTGCCAGCAGCTCCCGGGGGGACACAGATACGCAGTATTTT. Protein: CASSSRGDTDTQYF.

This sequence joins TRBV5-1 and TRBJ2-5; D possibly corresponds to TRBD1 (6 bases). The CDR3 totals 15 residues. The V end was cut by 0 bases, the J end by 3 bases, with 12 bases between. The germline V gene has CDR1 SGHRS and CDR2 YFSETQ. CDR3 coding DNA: TGCGCCAGCAGCTTGGAAGTCGGACAGAAAGAGACCCAGTACTTC. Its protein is CASSLEVGQKETQYF.

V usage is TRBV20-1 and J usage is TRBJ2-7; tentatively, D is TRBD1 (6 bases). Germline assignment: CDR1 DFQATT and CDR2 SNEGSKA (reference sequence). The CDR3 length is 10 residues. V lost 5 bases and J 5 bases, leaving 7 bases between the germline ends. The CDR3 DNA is TGCAGTGCTTACAGGGACGAGCAGTACTTC. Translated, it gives CSAYRDEQYF.

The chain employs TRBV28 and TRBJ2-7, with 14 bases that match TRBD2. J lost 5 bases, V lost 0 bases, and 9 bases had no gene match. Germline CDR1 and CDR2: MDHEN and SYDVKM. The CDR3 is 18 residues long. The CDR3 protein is CASSLWGLAGELYHEQYF. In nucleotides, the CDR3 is TGTGCCAGCAGTTTATGGGGACTAGCGGGAGAGCTTTACCACGAGCAGTACTTC.

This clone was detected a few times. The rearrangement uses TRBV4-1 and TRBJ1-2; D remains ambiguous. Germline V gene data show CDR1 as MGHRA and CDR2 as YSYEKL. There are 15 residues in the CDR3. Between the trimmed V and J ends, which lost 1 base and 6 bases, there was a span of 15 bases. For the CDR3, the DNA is TGCGCCAGCAGCCAAGGCTTGGGGAGTCGGGATGGCTACACCTTC. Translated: CASSQGLGSRDGYTF.

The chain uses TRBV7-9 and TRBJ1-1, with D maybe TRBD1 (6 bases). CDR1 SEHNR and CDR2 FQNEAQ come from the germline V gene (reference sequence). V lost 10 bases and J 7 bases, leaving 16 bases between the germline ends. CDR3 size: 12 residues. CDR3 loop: CATLAVQGEAFF. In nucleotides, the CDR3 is TGTGCCACCCTCGCAGTACAGGGTGAAGCTTTCTTT.

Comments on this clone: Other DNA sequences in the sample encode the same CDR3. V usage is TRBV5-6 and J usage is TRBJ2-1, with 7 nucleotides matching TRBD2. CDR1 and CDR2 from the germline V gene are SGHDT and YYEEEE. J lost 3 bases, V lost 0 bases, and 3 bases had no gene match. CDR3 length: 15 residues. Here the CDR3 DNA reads TGTGCCAGCAGCTTGGGGCTAGCGGACTACAATGAGCAGTTCTTC. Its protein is CASSLGLADYNEQFF.

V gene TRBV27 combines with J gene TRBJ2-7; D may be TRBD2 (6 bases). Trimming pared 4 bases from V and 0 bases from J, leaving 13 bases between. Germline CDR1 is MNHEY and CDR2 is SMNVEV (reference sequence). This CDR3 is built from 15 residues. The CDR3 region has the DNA TGTGCCAGCAGTTATAAGGGACTCCCCTCCTACGAGCAGTACTTC. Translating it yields CASSYKGLPSYEQYF.

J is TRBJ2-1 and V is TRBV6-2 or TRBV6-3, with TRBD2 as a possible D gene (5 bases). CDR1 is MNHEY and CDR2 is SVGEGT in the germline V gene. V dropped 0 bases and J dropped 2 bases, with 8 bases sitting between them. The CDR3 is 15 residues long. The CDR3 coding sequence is TGTGCCAGCAGTTACTCGGGAGTCGCCTACAATGAGCAGTTCTTC. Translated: CASSYSGVAYNEQFF.

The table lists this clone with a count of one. The chain's CDR3 is CASSPMTSGYSETQYF. CDR3 bases: TGTGCCAGCAGCCCGATGACTAGCGGGTATTCAGAGACCCAGTACTTC. This rearrangement joins TRBV7-2 to TRBJ2-5; TRBD2 agrees at 10 bases. The V gene's germline CDR1 is SGHTA and CDR2 FQGNSA. CDR3 size: 16 residues. Unmatched junction bases numbered 10, after V lost 5 bases and J lost 4 bases.

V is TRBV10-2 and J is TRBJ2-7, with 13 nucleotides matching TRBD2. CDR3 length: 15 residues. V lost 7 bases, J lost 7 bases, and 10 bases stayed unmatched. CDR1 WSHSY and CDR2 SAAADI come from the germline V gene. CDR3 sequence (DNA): TGCGCCAGCACTTCCGAGACTAGCGGGAGGCAAGAGCAGTACTTC. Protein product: CASTSETSGRQEQYF.

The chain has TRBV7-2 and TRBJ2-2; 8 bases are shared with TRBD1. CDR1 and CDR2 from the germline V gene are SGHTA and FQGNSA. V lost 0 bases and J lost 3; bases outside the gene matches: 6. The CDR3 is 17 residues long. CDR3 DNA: TGTGCCAGCAGCTTAGCACGCGGGACAGGCTACACCGGGGAGCTGTTTTTT. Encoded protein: CASSLARGTGYTGELFF.

The CDR3 DNA reads TGTGCCAGCAGGATTCAGGGGGTGAGTGAAGCTTTCTTT. Amino acids: CASRIQGVSEAFF. The chain joins TRBV7-2 to TRBJ1-1, with 7 bases matching TRBD1. The germline gives CDR1 SGHTA, CDR2 FQGNSA. This CDR3 spans 13 amino acids. With V trimmed by 6 bases and J by 7 bases, 8 bases remained unmatched. Full variable domain (remainder filled in from reference TRBV7-2 and TRBJ1-1): GAGVSQSPSNKVTEKGKDVELRCDPISGHTALYWYRQSLGQGLEFLIYFQGNSAPDKSGLPSDRFSAERTGGSVSTLTIQRTQQEDSAVYLCASRIQGVSEAFFGQGTRLTVV.

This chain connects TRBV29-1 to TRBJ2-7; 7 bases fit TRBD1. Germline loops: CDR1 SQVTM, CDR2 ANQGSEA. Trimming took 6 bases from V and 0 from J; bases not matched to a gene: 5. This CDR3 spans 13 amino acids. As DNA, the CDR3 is TGCAGCGTCCAGCGACAGGGCTCCTACGAGCAGTACTTC. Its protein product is CSVQRQGSYEQYF.

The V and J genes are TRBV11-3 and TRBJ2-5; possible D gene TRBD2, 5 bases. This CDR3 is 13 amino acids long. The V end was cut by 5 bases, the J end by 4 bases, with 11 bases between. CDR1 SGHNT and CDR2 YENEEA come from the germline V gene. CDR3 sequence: CASSALAGETQYF. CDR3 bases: TGTGCCAGCAGCGCACTCGCGGGAGAGACCCAGTACTTC.

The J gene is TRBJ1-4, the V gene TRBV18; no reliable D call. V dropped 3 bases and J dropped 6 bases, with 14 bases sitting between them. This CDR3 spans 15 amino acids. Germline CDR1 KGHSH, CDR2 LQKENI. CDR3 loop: CASSPRTGIDEKLFF. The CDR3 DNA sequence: TGTGCCAGCTCACCCCGCACGGGTATTGATGAAAAACTGTTTTTT. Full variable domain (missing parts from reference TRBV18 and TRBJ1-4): NAGVMQNPRHLVRRRGQEARLRCSPMKGHSHVYWYRQLPEEGLKFMVYLQKENIIDESGMPKERFSAEFPKEGPSILRIQQVVRGDSAAYFCASSPRTGIDEKLFFGSGTQLSVL.

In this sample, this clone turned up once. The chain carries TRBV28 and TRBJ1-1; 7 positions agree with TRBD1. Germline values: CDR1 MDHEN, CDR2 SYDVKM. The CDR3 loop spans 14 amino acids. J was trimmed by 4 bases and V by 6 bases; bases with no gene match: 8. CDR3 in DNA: TGTGCCAGCAGGGAGACAGGGCTGAGCACTGAAGCTTTCTTT. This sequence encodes CASRETGLSTEAFF.

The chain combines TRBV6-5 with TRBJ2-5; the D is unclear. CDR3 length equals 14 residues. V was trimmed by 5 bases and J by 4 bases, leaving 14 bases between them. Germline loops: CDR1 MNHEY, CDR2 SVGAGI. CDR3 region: CASSPHHEVETQYF. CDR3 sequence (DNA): TGTGCCAGCAGTCCCCACCATGAGGTAGAGACCCAGTACTTC.

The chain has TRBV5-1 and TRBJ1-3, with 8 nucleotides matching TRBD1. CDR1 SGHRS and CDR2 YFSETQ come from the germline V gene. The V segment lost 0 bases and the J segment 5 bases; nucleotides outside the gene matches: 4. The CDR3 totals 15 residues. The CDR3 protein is CASSLADRDRNTIYF. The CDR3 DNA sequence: TGCGCCAGCAGCTTGGCGGACAGGGATAGAAACACCATATATTTT.

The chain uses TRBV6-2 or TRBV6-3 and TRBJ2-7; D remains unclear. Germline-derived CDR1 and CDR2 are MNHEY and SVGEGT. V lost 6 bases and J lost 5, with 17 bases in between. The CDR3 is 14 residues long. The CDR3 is CASSPQASTNEQYF. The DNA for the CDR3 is TGTGCCAGCAGCCCCCAAGCCTCAACTAACGAGCAGTACTTC.

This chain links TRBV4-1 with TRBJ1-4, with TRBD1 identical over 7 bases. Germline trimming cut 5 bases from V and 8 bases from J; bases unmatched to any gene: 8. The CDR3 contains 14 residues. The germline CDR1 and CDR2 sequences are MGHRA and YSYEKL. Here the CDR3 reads CASSTQTGPEKLFF. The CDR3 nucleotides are TGCGCCAGCAGCACACAGACAGGGCCGGAAAAACTGTTTTTT.

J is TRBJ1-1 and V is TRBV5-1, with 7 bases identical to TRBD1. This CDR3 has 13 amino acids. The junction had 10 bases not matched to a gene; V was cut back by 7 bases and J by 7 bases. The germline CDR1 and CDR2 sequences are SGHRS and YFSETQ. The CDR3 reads CASSLTGMDEAFF. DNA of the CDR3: TGCGCCAGCTCCCTGACAGGGATGGATGAAGCTTTCTTT.

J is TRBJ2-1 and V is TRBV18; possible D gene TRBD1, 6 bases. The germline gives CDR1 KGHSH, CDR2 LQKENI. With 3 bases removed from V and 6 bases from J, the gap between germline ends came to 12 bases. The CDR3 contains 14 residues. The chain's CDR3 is CASSPRQAGNEQFF. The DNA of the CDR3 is TGTGCCAGCTCACCTCGACAGGCGGGCAATGAGCAGTTCTTC.